Shown below are 21 T cell receptor beta chains from a single sample sequenced in a study of T cells expressing NK-cell markers. TCRdb reprocessed the 5' RACE reads and stores each CDR3 protein as one record, lacking DNA. Its table records 25,000 to 35,000 distinct CDR3 sequences. The material sequenced was blood T cells: a sorted CD56 or NKG2C T cell subset, CD4+ or CD8+ T cells, or bulk PBMC T cells (not recorded which). These receptors all come from a woman between 18 and 70 years old in good health.

The chain is built from TRBV28 and TRBJ2-7; TCRdb designates TRBD1, a call that cannot be tested without DNA. Germline CDR1 and CDR2: MDHEN and SYDVKM. The CDR3 length is 14 residues. CDR3: CASSYRDNSYEQYF.

The chain joins TRBV28 to TRBJ2-2. CDR3 length equals 13 residues. Germline V gene data show CDR1 as MDHEN and CDR2 as SYDVKM. CDR3: CASSLANTGELFF.

This CDR3 is CASSATSGSGNEQFF. The chain joins TRBV9 to TRBJ2-1; TCRdb outputs TRBD2, but without DNA this stays unchecked. The CDR3 loop spans 15 amino acids. The germline CDR1 and CDR2 sequences are SGDLS and YYNGEE.

The genes are TRBV5-1 and TRBJ2-1; TCRdb picks TRBD2, but there is no DNA to check that call. The CDR3 loop spans 17 amino acids. The germline V gene encodes CDR1 SGHRS and CDR2 YFSETQ. The CDR3 sequence is CASSLVGSSGRFNEQFF.

The genes are TRBV5-1 and TRBJ1-2. Germline V gene lookup returns CDR1 SGHRS and CDR2 YFSETQ. The CDR3 is 13 residues long. The CDR3 loop is CASSPHDAYGYTF.

The chain joins TRBV3-1 to TRBJ2-3. CDR1 and CDR2 from the germline V gene are LGHDT and YNNKEL (reference sequence). The CDR3 has 13 residues. The CDR3 reads CASSPGGADTQYF.

This rearrangement joins TRBV5-5 to TRBJ1-1; the D gene TCRdb calls, TRBD1, cannot be checked with no DNA. This CDR3 has 13 amino acids. Germline V gene data show CDR1 as SGHKS and CDR2 as YYEKEE (reference sequence). CDR3 residues: CASSLGTATEAFF.

The chain joins TRBV20-1 to TRBJ1-2. The CDR3 is 11 residues long. From germline, CDR1 is DFQATT and CDR2 SNEGSKA (reference sequence). CDR3 in amino acids: CSARLGHGYTF.

This rearrangement joins TRBV28 to TRBJ2-1; TCRdb selects TRBD2, and the lack of DNA leaves this call unchecked. Germline lookup yields CDR1 MDHEN and CDR2 SYDVKM. The CDR3 spans 14 residues. CDR3 loop: CAIRTSGRVNEQFF.

This CDR3 reads CASRGTGEFHEQYF. V is TRBV7-9 and J is TRBJ2-7; TCRdb selects TRBD1, and the lack of DNA leaves this call unchecked. The CDR3 has 14 residues. Per germline, CDR1 SEHNR and CDR2 FQNEAQ (reference sequence).

This chain uses TRBV7-8 with TRBJ2-5; TCRdb indicates TRBD2, and absent DNA this call remains unverified. Germline V gene sequence: CDR1 SGHVS, CDR2 FQNEAQ. The CDR3 contains 17 residues. This chain's CDR3 is CASTQGPGLAGSETQYF. The full variable domain, rest sourced from reference TRBV7-8 and TRBJ2-5, is GAGVSQSPRYKVAKRGQDVALRCDPISGHVSLFWYQQALGQGPEFLTYFQNEAQLDKSGLPSDRFFAERPEGSVSTLKIQRTQQEDSAVYLCASTQGPGLAGSETQYFGPGTRLLVL.

CDR3 sequence: CASSDTNEQFF. This chain uses TRBV9 with TRBJ2-1. Germline CDR1 is SGDLS and CDR2 is YYNGEE. The CDR3 consists of 11 residues.

This chain connects TRBV4-1 to TRBJ2-3. Germline V gene lookup returns CDR1 MGHRA and CDR2 YSYEKL. The CDR3 runs to 15 residues. CDR3 sequence reads: CASSQGSERTDTQYF.

The rearrangement uses TRBV24-1 and TRBJ2-1; TCRdb selects TRBD2, and the lack of DNA leaves this call unchecked. Per germline, CDR1 KGHDR and CDR2 SFDVKD. This CDR3 has 15 amino acids. The CDR3 sequence is CATSVDGRAVGEQFF.

CDR3 sequence reads: CASSLQGREGDEQFF. This sequence joins TRBV12-3 or TRBV12-4 and TRBJ2-1; TCRdb designates TRBD1, a call that cannot be tested without DNA. This CDR3 has 15 residues.

The chain employs TRBV9 and TRBJ1-1; TCRdb outputs TRBD1, but without DNA this stays unchecked. The germline V gene encodes CDR1 SGDLS and CDR2 YYNGEE. The CDR3 is 14 amino acids. CDR3 amino acids: CASSVDAQGAEAFF.

The rearrangement links TRBV20-1 to TRBJ2-7; TCRdb proposes TRBD1, but this gene call is untestable without DNA. The CDR3 has 13 amino acids. Germline assignment: CDR1 DFQATT and CDR2 SNEGSKA (reference sequence). The CDR3 sequence: CSARGQVGREQYF.

The chain couples TRBV5-1 to TRBJ1-6; there is no DNA to check the TCRdb D call of TRBD1. Germline lookup yields CDR1 SGHRS and CDR2 YFSETQ. The CDR3 is made up of 15 amino acids. The CDR3 here is CASSLGDSENSPLHF. The full variable domain, its missing parts supplied by reference TRBV5-1 and TRBJ1-6, is KAGVTQTPRYLIKTRGQQVTLSCSPISGHRSVSWYQQTPGQGLQFLFEYFSETQRNKGNFPGRFSGRQFSNSRSEMNVSTLELGDSALYLCASSLGDSENSPLHFGNGTRLTVT.

V is TRBV29-1 and J is TRBJ2-1; the D call from TCRdb, TRBD2, cannot be confirmed without DNA. Germline V gene lookup returns CDR1 SQVTM and CDR2 ANQGSEA. The CDR3 runs 16 residues. CDR3 in amino acids: CSVEPLAGGSYNEQFF.

The V and J genes are TRBV27 and TRBJ2-7; there is no DNA to check the TCRdb D call of TRBD1. Germline lookup yields CDR1 MNHEY and CDR2 SMNVEV (reference sequence). CDR3 length equals 16 residues. This CDR3 reads CASSLSGTSRSYEQYF.

The chain recombines TRBV28 with TRBJ2-5; TCRdb outputs TRBD2, but without DNA this stays unchecked. Germline V lookup: CDR1 MDHEN, CDR2 SYDVKM. The CDR3 loop spans 16 amino acids. This CDR3 reads CASNKPLTGRQETQYF. Drawing the rest from reference TRBV28 and TRBJ2-5, the complete variable domain is DVKVTQSSRYLVKRTGEKVFLECVQDMDHENMFWYRQDPGLGLRLIYFSYDVKMKEKGDIPEGYSVSREKKERFSLILESASTNQTSMYLCASNKPLTGRQETQYFGPGTRLLVL.